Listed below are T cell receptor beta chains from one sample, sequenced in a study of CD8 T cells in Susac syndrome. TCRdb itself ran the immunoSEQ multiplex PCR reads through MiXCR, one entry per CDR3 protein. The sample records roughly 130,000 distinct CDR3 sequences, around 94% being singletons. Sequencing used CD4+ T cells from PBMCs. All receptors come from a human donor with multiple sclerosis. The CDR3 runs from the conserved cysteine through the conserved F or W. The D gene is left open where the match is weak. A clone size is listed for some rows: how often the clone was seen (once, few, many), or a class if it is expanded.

TGTGCCAGCAGGGTCGAGGGGAACACTGAAGCTTTCTTT	CASRVEGNTEAFF	TRBV5-4	TRBJ1-1	NA	NA
TGCAGTGCTACAGCGGGGGGGCTCGACAATGAGCAGTTCTTC	CSATAGGLDNEQFF	TRBV20-1	TRBJ2-1	TRBD2	NA
TGTGCCAGCAGCTTCCGGGGGGCAGGGACAACCGGGGAGCTGTTTTTT	CASSFRGAGTTGELFF	TRBV7-2	TRBJ2-2	NA	NA
TGTGCCAGCAGTTCCACTTCAGGACAGGCTGAAGCTTTCTTT	CASSSTSGQAEAFF	TRBV12-3/TRBV12-4	TRBJ1-1	TRBD1	NA
TGCGCCAGCAGCTTGACTAGTAACAATGAGCAGTTCTTC	CASSLTSNNEQFF	TRBV5-1	TRBJ2-1	NA	NA
TGTGCCAGCAGCTTATACAGAAACTACGAGCAGTACTTC	CASSLYRNYEQYF	TRBV5-8	TRBJ2-7	NA	once
TGTGCCAGCACTCCATTGGGGACAGGACCGAACACTGAAGCTTTCTTT	CASTPLGTGPNTEAFF	TRBV21-1	TRBJ1-1	NA	NA
TGCAGCGTTGTGATAGCGGGAGGTCGATTGGACGAGCAGTACTTC	CSVVIAGGRLDEQYF	TRBV29-1	TRBJ2-7	TRBD2	once
TGTGCCAGCAGCGACAGGCCCCTCACAGATACGCAGTATTTT	CASSDRPLTDTQYF	TRBV12-3/TRBV12-4	TRBJ2-3	NA	NA
TGTGCCACCCAGGGGGCGCCGGACACTGAAGCTTTCTTT	CATQGAPDTEAFF	TRBV28	TRBJ1-1	TRBD1	NA
TGTGCCAGCAGCTTAGACACGGGGGAGCAGTTCTTC	CASSLDTGEQFF	TRBV7-2	TRBJ2-1	NA	NA
TGCAGCGTTCGTAGACCAGGCACTGAAGCTTTCTTT	CSVRRPGTEAFF	TRBV29-1	TRBJ1-1	NA	NA
TGTGCCAGCACCCCCCGGTTGGGGTTCTATGGCTACACCTTC	CASTPRLGFYGYTF	TRBV3-1	TRBJ1-2	NA	NA
TGCGCCAGCAGCCGCTTACGGACAGGAGGCTTTGAGTATGGCTACACCTTC	CASSRLRTGGFEYGYTF	TRBV4-1	TRBJ1-2	TRBD1	once
TGTGCCAGCAGTCCCCCACGGACTAGCGGGATGGAAAACATTCAGTACTTC	CASSPPRTSGMENIQYF	TRBV25-1	TRBJ2-4	TRBD2	NA
TGTGCCTGGAGTACTGGACTAGCGGGATTGGAGGAGCTGTTTTTT	CAWSTGLAGLEELFF	TRBV30	TRBJ2-2	TRBD2	NA
TGTGCCACCAGCAGAGAGATGGGTTCTAATGAAAAACTGTTTTTT	CATSREMGSNEKLFF	TRBV15	TRBJ1-4	NA	once
TGTGCCAGCAGCGGAGGAGGGGGCGGCGATCAGCCCCAGCATTTT	CASSGGGGGDQPQHF	TRBV9	TRBJ1-5	TRBD1	NA